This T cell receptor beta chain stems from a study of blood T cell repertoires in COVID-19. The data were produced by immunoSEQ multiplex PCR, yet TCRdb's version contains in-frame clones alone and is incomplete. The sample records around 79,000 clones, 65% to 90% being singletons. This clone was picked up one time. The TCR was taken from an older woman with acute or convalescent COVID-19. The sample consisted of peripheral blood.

CDR3 coding DNA: TGTGCCAGCAGGTGGACATTGCACAATCAGCCCCAGCATTTT. Residues: CASRWTLHNQPQHF. This rearrangement joins TRBV6-5 to TRBJ1-5, with D possibly TRBD1 on 5 matching bases. The CDR3 extends over 14 amino acids. Trimming shortened V by 6 bases and J by 3 bases, and 12 bases separated the two germline ends. Germline CDR1 and CDR2: MNHEY and SVGAGI.